The 20 T cell receptor beta chains presented below share a single source sample, sequenced in a study of breast tumors, draining lymph nodes, adjacent tissues. TCRdb called the multiplex PCR reads again in MiXCR, with one record for every CDR3 protein. The data show around 300,000 distinct CDR3 sequences, with around 30% seen just once and 1.1% held by the top ten. Samples came from axillary lymph nodes draining the breast cancer. The sample taken for sequencing was axillary lymph node tissue. The receptors were gathered from a female donor with breast cancer. Some clones in this sample may be carry-over from other donors' samples.

This clonotype came up many times. The chain combines TRBV7-3 with TRBJ2-5; D uncertain. The ends were cut back, 1 base at V and 5 bases at J, with 14 bases in the middle. The CDR3 is made up of 15 amino acids. Germline loops: CDR1 SGHTA, CDR2 FQGTGA. CDR3 loop: CASSLMGGIGETQYF. The CDR3 bases are TGTGCCAGCAGCTTAATGGGTGGGATAGGGGAGACCCAGTACTTC.

This clonotype occurred many times. The V call is TRBV11-3, the J call TRBJ2-5; D not certain. Per germline, CDR1 SGHNT and CDR2 YENEEA. This CDR3 contains 15 residues. The V end was cut by 1 base, the J end by 1 base, with 10 bases between. The chain's CDR3 is CASSLGVSSQETQYF. CDR3 sequence (DNA): TGTGCCAGCAGCTTAGGTGTGAGCAGCCAAGAGACCCAGTACTTC.

This clonotype was observed many times. The V call is TRBV20-1, the J call TRBJ1-2; 8 bases are shared with TRBD1. The CDR3 contains 18 residues. Trimming removed 0 bases from V and 4 bases from J; junction bases left unmatched: 16. The germline V gene has CDR1 DFQATT and CDR2 SNEGSKA (reference sequence). CDR3 sequence reads: CSARDRVFTGGKGYGYTF. CDR3 nucleotide sequence: TGCAGTGCTAGAGACAGAGTGTTCACAGGGGGGAAAGGCTATGGCTACACCTTC.

In the case of this clonotype: A much more abundant neighbour one base away suggests this may be a read error. The V call is TRBV14, the J call TRBJ1-6; no clear D. The CDR3 is made up of 15 amino acids. In germline, CDR1 is SGHDN, CDR2 FVKESK. CDR3 bases: TGTGCCAGCAGCCAAGCTTTATCCCGTTATTCACCCCCCCACTTT. Amino acids: CASSQALSRYSPPHF.

In its sample, this clonotype was seen many times. The chain joins TRBV29-1 to TRBJ1-2; 8 positions agree with TRBD1. This CDR3 spans 11 amino acids. Germline V gene data show CDR1 as SQVTM and CDR2 as ANQGSEA. Trimming cost V 7 bases and J 4 bases; bases outside gene matches: 2. The CDR3 region has the DNA TGCAGCGCCAGGGGGCTCTATGGCTACACCTTC. Amino acids: CSARGLYGYTF. Full variable domain (outside the CDR3, taken from reference TRBV29-1 and TRBJ1-2): SAVISQKPSRDICQRGTSLTIQCQVDSQVTMMFWYRQQPGQSLTLIATANQGSEATYESGFVIDKFPISRPNLTFSTLTVSNMSPEDSSIYLCSARGLYGYTFGSGTRLTVV.

In its sample, this clonotype was seen a few times. The chain links TRBV2 to TRBJ2-4; D perhaps matches TRBD1 (7 bases). The CDR3 loop spans 11 amino acids. In germline, CDR1 is SNHLY, CDR2 FYNNEI. Trimming cost V 11 bases and J 8 bases, with 13 bases left between them. Written as DNA, the CDR3 is TGTGCCTGGAGGGGGCTTTACATTCAGTACTTC. Amino acid sequence: CAWRGLYIQYF.

The sample holds many counts of this clonotype. This chain joins TRBV20-1 and TRBJ2-3, with TRBD2 matching over 9 bases. The V gene's germline CDR1 is DFQATT and CDR2 SNEGSKA (reference sequence). J gave up 4 bases and V 0 bases, and 5 bases lay outside the gene matches. The CDR3 runs to 15 residues. CDR3 in DNA: TGCAGTGCTAGAGATCGGGTAGCGGGAGCAGATACGCAGTATTTT. Encoded protein: CSARDRVAGADTQYF.

The genes are TRBV7-3 and TRBJ1-1, with D tentatively TRBD1 (6 bases). Germline V lookup: CDR1 SGHTA, CDR2 FQGTGA. Deletions cut 4 bases from V and 4 bases from J, with 16 bases between. The CDR3 is 15 amino acids. In nucleotides, the CDR3 is TGTGCCAGCAGCTCAGCCGGGACAATGAGCACTGAAGCTTTCTTT. Its translation is CASSSAGTMSTEAFF.

This clonotype was recorded only once. In this CDR3 the conserved last residue, phenylalanine or tryptophan, is missing, so a read error is likely. The DNA is left out, because the CDR3 cannot be placed on it with certainty; the CDR3 is given as TCRdb lists it. CDR3 in amino acids: CSGQVQETQSL. The rearrangement uses TRBV20-1 and TRBJ2-5. The V gene's germline CDR1 is DFQATT and CDR2 SNEGSKA (reference sequence). The CDR3 totals 11 residues, both ends included.

The sample holds many counts of this clonotype. The genes are TRBV14 and TRBJ2-1, with D hard to call. V dropped 5 bases and J dropped 3 bases, with 14 bases sitting between them. The germline V gene has CDR1 SGHDN and CDR2 FVKESK. CDR3 size: 15 residues. DNA of the CDR3: TGTGCCAGCAGCTTAGGGCGGACCCTCTACAATGAGCAGTTCTTC. Protein sequence: CASSLGRTLYNEQFF.

This clonotype appeared many times. The V and J genes are TRBV6-1 and TRBJ2-7, with D possibly called TRBD1 or TRBD2 (5 bases each). The CDR3 totals 15 residues. Trimming stripped 0 bases from V and 2 bases from J, with 11 bases between. From germline, CDR1 is MNHNS and CDR2 SASEGT. CDR3 amino acids: CASSEAVGRTYEQYF. The CDR3 DNA sequence: TGTGCCAGCAGTGAAGCGGTGGGACGGACCTACGAGCAGTACTTC.

This clonotype was seen repeatedly, ten times or more. This chain joins TRBV19 and TRBJ2-1; maybe TRBD2 (5 bases). The CDR3 totals 15 residues. CDR1 is LNHDA and CDR2 is SQIVND in the germline V gene (reference sequence). The ends were cut back, 0 bases at V and 3 bases at J, with 9 bases in the middle. CDR3 sequence (DNA): TGTGCCAGTAGTATAGAAGCGGCCGGCTACAATGAGCAGTTCTTC. Protein: CASSIEAAGYNEQFF.

This clonotype was counted ten times or more. The rearrangement links TRBV19 to TRBJ2-7; 8 bases line up with TRBD2. Germline loops: CDR1 LNHDA, CDR2 SQIVND (reference sequence). CDR3 size: 14 residues. V dropped 5 bases and J dropped 4; count of bases not matched to a gene: 7. CDR3 protein: CASSRSGGGYEQYF. The CDR3 DNA sequence: TGTGCCAGTAGTCGGTCGGGAGGGGGTTACGAGCAGTACTTC.

This clonotype was recorded many times. CDR3 sequence: CASERDSADTQYF. The CDR3 DNA reads TGCGCCAGTGAGCGGGACTCAGCAGATACGCAGTATTTT. The chain employs TRBV10-2 and TRBJ2-3, with 7 bases fitting TRBD2. There are 13 residues in the CDR3. Germline V lookup: CDR1 WSHSY, CDR2 SAAADI. With 9 bases clipped from V and 4 bases from J, the junction kept 7 bases outside the gene matches.

This clonotype was seen at least ten times. The rearrangement links TRBV7-9 to TRBJ2-5; 9 nucleotides agree with TRBD2. The CDR3 length is 16 residues. CDR1 and CDR2 (germline): SEHNR, FQNEAQ (reference sequence). Germline trimming cut 7 bases from V and 2 bases from J; bases unmatched to any gene: 11. The CDR3 protein is CASKGGSGSGQETQYF. CDR3 in DNA: TGTGCCAGCAAAGGTGGTAGCGGGAGTGGGCAAGAGACCCAGTACTTC.

The CDR3 DNA reads TGTGCCAGCAGTGTTGGGACAGGGCTAGAAAAAGAGACCCAGTACTTC. This gives the protein CASSVGTGLEKETQYF. The chain uses TRBV25-1 and TRBJ2-5, with 9 bases lining up with TRBD1. Trimming took 4 bases from V and 3 from J; bases not matched to a gene: 9. The CDR3 is made up of 16 amino acids. Germline CDR1 reads MGHDK; CDR2 reads SYGVNS.

Only a few counts were recorded for this clonotype. Relative to the germline gene, one junction end is altered; a read error may explain this. The rearrangement joins TRBV20-1 to TRBJ2-1; 9 bases align to TRBD2. Germline assignment: CDR1 DFQATT and CDR2 SNEGSKA (reference sequence). The CDR3 length is 14 residues. In nucleotides, the CDR3 is TGCAGTGCTAAGGCTAGCGGGGTATACACTGAGCAGTTCTTC. Translating it yields CSAKASGVYTEQFF.

To note about this clonotype: A much larger clonotype is one base distant, so this may be a read error. The chain is built from TRBV7-8 and TRBJ1-2; no reliable D call. The CDR3 is 16 residues long. Germline V gives CDR1 SGHVS, CDR2 FQNEAQ. The CDR3 protein is CASSLLLDGANYGHTF. Here the CDR3 DNA reads TGTGCCAGCAGCTTACTTTTAGACGGCGCTAACTATGGCCACACCTTC. Full variable domain (rest looked up from reference TRBV7-8 and TRBJ1-2): GAGVSQSPRYKVAKRGQDVALRCDPISGHVSLFWYQQALGQGPEFLTYFQNEAQLDKSGLPSDRFFAERPEGSVSTLKIQRTQQEDSAVYLCASSLLLDGANYGHTFGSGTRLTVV.

V and J are TRBV24-1 and TRBJ2-3; D unclear. The germline V and J ends were trimmed by 10 bases and 2 bases, with 12 bases remaining between them. CDR1 and CDR2 from the germline V gene are KGHDR and SFDVKD. This CDR3 spans 13 amino acids. CDR3 sequence reads: CATPGHPTDTQYF. The CDR3 region has the DNA TGTGCCACTCCGGGCCATCCCACAGATACGCAGTATTTT.

About this clonotype: A much more abundant neighbour one base away suggests this may be a read error. V usage is TRBV9 and J usage is TRBJ2-1; D unclear. Germline values: CDR1 SGDLS, CDR2 YYNGEE. This CDR3 has 15 amino acids. This CDR3 reads CASSRSLSYYNEPFF. The CDR3 nucleotides are TGTGCCAGCAGCAGGAGCCTATCTTACTACAATGAGCCGTTCTTC.